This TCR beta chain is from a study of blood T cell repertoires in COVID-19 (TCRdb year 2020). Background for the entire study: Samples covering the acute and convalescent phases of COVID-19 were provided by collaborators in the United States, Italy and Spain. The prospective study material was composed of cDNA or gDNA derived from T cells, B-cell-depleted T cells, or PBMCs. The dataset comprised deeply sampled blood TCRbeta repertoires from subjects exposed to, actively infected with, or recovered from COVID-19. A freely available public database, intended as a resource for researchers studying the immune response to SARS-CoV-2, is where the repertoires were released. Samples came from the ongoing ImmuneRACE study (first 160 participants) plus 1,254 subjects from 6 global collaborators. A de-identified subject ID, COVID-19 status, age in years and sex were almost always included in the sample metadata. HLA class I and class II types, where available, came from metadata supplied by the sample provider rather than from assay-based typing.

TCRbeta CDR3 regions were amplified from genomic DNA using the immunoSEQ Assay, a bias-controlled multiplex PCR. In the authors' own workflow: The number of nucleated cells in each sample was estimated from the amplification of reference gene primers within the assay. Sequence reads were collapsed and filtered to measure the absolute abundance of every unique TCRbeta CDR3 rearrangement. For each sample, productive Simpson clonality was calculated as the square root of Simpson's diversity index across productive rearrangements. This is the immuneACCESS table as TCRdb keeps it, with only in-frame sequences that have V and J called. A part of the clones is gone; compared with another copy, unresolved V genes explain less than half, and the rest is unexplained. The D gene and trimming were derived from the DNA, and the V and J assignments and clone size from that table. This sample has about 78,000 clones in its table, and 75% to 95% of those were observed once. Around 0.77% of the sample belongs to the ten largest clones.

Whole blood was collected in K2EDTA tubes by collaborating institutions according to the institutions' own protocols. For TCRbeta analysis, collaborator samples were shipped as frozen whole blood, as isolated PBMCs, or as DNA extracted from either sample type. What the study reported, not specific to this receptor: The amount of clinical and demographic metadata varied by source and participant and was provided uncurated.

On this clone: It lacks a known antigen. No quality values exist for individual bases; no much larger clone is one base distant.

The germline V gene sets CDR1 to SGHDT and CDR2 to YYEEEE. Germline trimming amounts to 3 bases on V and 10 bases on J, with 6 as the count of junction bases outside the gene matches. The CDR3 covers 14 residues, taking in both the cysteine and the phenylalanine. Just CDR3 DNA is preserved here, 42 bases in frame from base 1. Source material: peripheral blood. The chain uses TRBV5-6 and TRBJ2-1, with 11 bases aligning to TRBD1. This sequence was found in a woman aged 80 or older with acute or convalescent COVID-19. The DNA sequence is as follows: TGTGCCAGCAGCTCGAGGACAGGGGGCAGGGAGCAGTTCTTC. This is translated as CASSSRTGGREQFF.